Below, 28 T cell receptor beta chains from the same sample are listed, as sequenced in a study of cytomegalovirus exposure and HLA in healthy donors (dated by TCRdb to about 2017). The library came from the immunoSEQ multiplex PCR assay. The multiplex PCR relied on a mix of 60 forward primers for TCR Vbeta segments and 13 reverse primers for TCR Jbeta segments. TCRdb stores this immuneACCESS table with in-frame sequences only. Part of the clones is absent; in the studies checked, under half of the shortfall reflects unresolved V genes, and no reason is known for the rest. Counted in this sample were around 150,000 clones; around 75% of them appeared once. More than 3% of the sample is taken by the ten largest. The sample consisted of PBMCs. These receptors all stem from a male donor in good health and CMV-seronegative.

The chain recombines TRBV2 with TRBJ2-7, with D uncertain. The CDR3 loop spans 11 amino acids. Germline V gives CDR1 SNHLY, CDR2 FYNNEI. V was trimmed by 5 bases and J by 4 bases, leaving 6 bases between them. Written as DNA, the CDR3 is TGTGCCAGCAGTCTACTATACGAGCAGTACTTC. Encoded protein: CASSLLYEQYF.

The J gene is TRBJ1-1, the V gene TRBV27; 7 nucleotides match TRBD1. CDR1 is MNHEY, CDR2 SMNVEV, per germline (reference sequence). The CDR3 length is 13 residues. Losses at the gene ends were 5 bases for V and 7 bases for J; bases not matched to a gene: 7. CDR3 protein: CASSPRTGSEAFF. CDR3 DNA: TGTGCCAGCAGTCCTCGGACAGGAAGTGAAGCTTTCTTT.

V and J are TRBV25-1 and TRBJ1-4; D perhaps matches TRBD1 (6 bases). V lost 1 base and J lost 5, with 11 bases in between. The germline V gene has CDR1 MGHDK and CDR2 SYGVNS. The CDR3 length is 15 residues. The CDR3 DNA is TGTGCCAGCAGTGAATCAACAACAGGGAATGAAAAACTGTTTTTT. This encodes CASSESTTGNEKLFF.

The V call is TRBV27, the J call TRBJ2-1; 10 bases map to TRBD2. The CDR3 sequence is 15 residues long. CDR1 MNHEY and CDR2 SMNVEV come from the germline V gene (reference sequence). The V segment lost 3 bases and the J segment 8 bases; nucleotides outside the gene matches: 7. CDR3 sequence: CASSFALAGVYEQFF. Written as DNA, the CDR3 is TGTGCCAGCAGTTTCGCTCTAGCGGGGGTATATGAGCAGTTCTTC.

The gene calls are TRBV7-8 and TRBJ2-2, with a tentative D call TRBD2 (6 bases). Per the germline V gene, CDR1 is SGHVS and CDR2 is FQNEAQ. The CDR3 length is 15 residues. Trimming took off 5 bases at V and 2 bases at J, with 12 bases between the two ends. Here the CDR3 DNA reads TGTGCCAGCAGCCCGGGACTGTCAAACACCGGGGAGCTGTTTTTT. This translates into CASSPGLSNTGELFF.

The CDR3 here is CASSFGTGGAGELFF. CDR3 nucleotides: TGTGCCAGCAGTTTCGGGACAGGGGGGGCCGGGGAGCTGTTTTTT. The chain couples TRBV27 to TRBJ2-2; 11 bases fit TRBD1. CDR3 length equals 15 residues. V dropped 3 bases and J dropped 6; count of bases not matched to a gene: 3. Germline V gene data show CDR1 as MNHEY and CDR2 as SMNVEV (reference sequence).

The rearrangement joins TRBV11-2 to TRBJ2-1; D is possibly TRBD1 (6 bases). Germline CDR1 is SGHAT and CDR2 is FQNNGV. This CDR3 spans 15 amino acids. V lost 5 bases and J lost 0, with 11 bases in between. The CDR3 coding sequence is TGTGCCAGCAGCGTGCGACAGGTCTCCTACAATGAGCAGTTCTTC. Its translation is CASSVRQVSYNEQFF.

DNA of the CDR3: TGTGCCTGGAACCCGCCCGAGATGGGCTACGAGCAGTACTTC. Its protein is CAWNPPEMGYEQYF. The rearrangement uses TRBV30 and TRBJ2-5; D remains unclear. The end of the DNA is better explained by TRBJ2-7, so the J call may be wrong. The CDR3 has 14 residues. Germline-derived CDR1 and CDR2 are GTSNPN and SVGIG (reference sequence).

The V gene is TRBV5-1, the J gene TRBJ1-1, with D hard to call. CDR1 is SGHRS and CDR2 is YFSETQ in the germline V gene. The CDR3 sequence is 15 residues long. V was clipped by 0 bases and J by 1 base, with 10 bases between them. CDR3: CASSLDPGTNTEAFF. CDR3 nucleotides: TGCGCCAGCAGCTTGGACCCGGGAACGAACACTGAAGCTTTCTTT.

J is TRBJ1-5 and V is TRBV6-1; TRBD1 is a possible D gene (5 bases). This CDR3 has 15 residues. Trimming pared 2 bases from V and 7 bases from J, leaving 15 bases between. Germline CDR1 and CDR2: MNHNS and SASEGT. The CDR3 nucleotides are TGTGCCAGCAGTGAAAGAAGGGAGGGGCACCAGCCCCAGCATTTT. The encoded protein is CASSERREGHQPQHF.

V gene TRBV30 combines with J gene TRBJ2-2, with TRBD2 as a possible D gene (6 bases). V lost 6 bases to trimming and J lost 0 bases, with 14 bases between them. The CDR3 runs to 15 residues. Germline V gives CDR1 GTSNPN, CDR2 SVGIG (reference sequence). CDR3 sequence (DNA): TGTGCCTGTCCCCTGGGCGGGGCGAACACCGGGGAGCTGTTTTTT. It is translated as CACPLGGANTGELFF.

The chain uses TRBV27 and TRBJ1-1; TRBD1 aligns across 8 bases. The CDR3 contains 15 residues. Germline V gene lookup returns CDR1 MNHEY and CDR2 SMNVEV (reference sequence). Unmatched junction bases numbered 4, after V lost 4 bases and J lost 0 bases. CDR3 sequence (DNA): TGTGCCAGCAGTTGGGACAGGAGTATGAACACTGAAGCTTTCTTT. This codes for CASSWDRSMNTEAFF.

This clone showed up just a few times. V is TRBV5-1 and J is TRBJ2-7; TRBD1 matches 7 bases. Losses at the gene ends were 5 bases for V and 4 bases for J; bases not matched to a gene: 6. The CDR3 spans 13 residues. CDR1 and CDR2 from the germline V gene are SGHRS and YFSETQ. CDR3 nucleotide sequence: TGCGCCAGCAGTTTCGACAGGGAGTACGAGCAGTACTTC. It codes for CASSFDREYEQYF.

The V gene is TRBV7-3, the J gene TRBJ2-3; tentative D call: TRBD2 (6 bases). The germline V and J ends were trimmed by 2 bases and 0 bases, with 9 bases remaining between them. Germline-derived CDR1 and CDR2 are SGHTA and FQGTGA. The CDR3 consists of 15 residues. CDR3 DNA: TGTGCCAGCAGCTTAGGGACTCATAGCACAGATACGCAGTATTTT. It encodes CASSLGTHSTDTQYF.

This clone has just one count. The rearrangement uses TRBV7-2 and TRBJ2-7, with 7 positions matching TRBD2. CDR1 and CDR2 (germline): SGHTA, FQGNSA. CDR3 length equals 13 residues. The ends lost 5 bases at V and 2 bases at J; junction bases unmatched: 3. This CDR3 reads CASSAGVPYEQYF. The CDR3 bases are TGTGCCAGCAGCGCGGGGGTACCCTACGAGCAGTACTTC.

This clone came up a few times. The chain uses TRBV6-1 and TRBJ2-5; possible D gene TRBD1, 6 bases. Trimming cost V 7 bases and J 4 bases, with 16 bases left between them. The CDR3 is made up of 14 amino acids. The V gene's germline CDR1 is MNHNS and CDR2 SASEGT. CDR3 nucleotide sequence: TGTGCCAGCATTGCCTACAGGGCCGGAGAGACCCAGTACTTC. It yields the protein CASIAYRAGETQYF.

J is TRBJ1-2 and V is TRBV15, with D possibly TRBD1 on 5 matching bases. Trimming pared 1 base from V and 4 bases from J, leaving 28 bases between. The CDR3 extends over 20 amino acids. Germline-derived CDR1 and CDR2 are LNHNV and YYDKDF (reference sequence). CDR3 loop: CATSRVSAGTGLTPIYGYTF. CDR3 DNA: TGTGCCACCAGCAGAGTAAGTGCCGGAACAGGCCTTACCCCAATCTATGGCTACACCTTC.

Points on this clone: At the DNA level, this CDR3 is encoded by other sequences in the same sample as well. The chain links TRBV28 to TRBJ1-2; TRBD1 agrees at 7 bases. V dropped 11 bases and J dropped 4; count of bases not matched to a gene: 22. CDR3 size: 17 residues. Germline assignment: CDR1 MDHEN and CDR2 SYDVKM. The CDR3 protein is CAGGTGDRSLNAYGYTF. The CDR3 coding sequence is TGTGCCGGAGGAACCGGGGACAGATCACTTAATGCCTATGGCTACACCTTC.

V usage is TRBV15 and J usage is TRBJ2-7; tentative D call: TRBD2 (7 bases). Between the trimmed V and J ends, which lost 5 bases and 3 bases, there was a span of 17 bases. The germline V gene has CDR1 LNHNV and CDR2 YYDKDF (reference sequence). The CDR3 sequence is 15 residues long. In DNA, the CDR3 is TGTGCCACCAGCGGAGGGGGGCAGCGGGGCTACGAGCAGTACTTC. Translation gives CATSGGGQRGYEQYF.

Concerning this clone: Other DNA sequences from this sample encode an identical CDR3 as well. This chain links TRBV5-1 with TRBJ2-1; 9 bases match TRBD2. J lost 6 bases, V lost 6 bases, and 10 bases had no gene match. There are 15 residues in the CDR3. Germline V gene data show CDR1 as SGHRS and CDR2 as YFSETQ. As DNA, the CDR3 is TGCGCCAGCACCCCCGGACTAGCGAGTTCCAATGAGCAGTTCTTC. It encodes CASTPGLASSNEQFF. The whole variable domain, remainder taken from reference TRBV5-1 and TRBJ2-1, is KAGVTQTPRYLIKTRGQQVTLSCSPISGHRSVSWYQQTPGQGLQFLFEYFSETQRNKGNFPGRFSGRQFSNSRSEMNVSTLELGDSALYLCASTPGLASSNEQFFGPGTRLTVL.

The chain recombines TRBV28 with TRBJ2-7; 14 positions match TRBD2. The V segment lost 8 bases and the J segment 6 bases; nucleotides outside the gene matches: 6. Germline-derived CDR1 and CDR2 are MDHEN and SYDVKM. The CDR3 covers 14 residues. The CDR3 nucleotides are TGTGCCAGCCGGAAGGGACTAGCGGGAGCCGAGCAGTACTTC. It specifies CASRKGLAGAEQYF. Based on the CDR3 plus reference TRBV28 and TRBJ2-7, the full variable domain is DVKVTQSSRYLVKRTGEKVFLECVQDMDHENMFWYRQDPGLGLRLIYFSYDVKMKEKGDIPEGYSVSREKKERFSLILESASTNQTSMYLCASRKGLAGAEQYFGPGTRLTVT.

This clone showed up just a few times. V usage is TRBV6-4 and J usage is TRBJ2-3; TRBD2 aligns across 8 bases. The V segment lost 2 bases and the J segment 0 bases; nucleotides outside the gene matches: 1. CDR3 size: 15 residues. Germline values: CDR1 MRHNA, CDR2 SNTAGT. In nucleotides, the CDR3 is TGTGCCAGCAGTGACGTAGCGGGGAGCACAGATACGCAGTATTTT. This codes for CASSDVAGSTDTQYF.

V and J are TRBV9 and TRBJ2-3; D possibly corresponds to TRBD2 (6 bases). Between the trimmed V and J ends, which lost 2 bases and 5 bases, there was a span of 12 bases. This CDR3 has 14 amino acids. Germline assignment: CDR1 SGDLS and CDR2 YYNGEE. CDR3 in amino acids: CASSVGGNVDTQYF. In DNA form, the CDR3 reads TGTGCCAGCAGCGTTGGAGGGAATGTAGATACGCAGTATTTT.

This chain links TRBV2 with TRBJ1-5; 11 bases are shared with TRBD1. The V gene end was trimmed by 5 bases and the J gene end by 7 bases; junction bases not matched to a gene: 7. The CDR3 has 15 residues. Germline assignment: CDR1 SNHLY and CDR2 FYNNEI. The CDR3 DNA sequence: TGTGCCAGCAGTCCAGGACAGGGGGCATGGCAGCCCCAGCATTTT. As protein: CASSPGQGAWQPQHF. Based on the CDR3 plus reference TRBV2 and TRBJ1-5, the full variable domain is EPEVTQTPSHQVTQMGQEVILRCVPISNHLYFYWYRQILGQKVEFLVSFYNNEISEKSEIFDDQFSVERPDGSNFTLKIRSTKLEDSAMYFCASSPGQGAWQPQHFGDGTRLSIL.

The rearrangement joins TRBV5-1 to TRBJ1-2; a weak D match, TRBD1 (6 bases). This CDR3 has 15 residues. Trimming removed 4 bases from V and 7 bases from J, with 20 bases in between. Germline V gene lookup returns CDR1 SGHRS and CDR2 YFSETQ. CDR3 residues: CASSILPGTLGGYTF. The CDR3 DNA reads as TGCGCCAGCAGCATACTACCCGGGACACTGGGTGGCTACACCTTC.

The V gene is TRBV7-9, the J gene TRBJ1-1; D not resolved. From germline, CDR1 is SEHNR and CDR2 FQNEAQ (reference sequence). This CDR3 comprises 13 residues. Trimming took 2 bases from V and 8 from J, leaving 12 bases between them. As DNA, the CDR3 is TGTGCCAGCAGCTTATCAGAGGGTGGCGAAGCTTTCTTT. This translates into CASSLSEGGEAFF.

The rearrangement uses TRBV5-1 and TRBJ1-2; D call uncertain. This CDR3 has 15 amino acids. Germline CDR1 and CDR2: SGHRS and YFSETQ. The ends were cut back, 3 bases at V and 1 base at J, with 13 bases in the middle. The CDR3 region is CASSWVSPGNYGYTF. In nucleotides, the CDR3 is TGCGCCAGCAGCTGGGTGAGTCCGGGTAACTATGGCTACACCTTC.

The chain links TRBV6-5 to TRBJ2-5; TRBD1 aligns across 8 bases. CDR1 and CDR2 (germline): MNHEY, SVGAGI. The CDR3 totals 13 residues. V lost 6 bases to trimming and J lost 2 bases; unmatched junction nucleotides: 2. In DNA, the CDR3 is TGTGCCAGCAGCTGGGACAGGCAAGAGACCCAGTACTTC. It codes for CASSWDRQETQYF.